A selection of T cell receptor beta chains follows, all from one sample in a study of cytomegalovirus exposure and HLA in healthy donors. Libraries were prepared by immunoSEQ multiplex PCR; TCRdb keeps only in-frame clonotypes and omits some of them. The table records tens of thousands of clones, approximately 76% of them present only once. Material: PBMCs. The receptors were gathered from a male donor in good health and CMV-seronegative. CDR3s include the opening cysteine and the closing phenylalanine or tryptophan. D genes are given only for firm matches. Only some rows state a clone size, as once, few, many or a class for expanded clones.

V	size	J	D	DNA	CDR3
TRBV28	NA	TRBJ1-5	NA	TGTGCCAGCAGTTTATTATCCCCGTGGCAGATTAGCAATCAGCCCCAGCATTTT	CASSLLSPWQISNQPQHF
TRBV7-6	NA	TRBJ1-1	NA	TGTGCCAGCAGCTTAGCATCGGGGACTGAAGCTTTCTTT	CASSLASGTEAFF
TRBV9	NA	TRBJ1-2	NA	TGTGCCAGCAGCGTAGAACCGCAGGGTAACTATGGCTACACCTTC	CASSVEPQGNYGYTF
TRBV5-6	NA	TRBJ2-2	NA	TGTGCCAGCAGCTTGTTGGCCCTGGACACCGGGGAGCTGTTTTTT	CASSLLALDTGELFF
TRBV18	NA	TRBJ2-7	TRBD1	TGTGCCAGCTCACCCGACAGGGTTCGCTACGAGCAGTACTTC	CASSPDRVRYEQYF
TRBV27	NA	TRBJ1-1	TRBD1	TGTGCCAGCAGTACCCGGGACAGGGGGTACACTGAAGCTTTCTTT	CASSTRDRGYTEAFF
TRBV19	NA	TRBJ1-1	NA	TGTGCCAGTAGTGGACGTTGGACAGTGAACACTGAAGCTTTCTTT	CASSGRWTVNTEAFF
TRBV11-2	NA	TRBJ2-1	TRBD2	TGTGCCAGCAGCTCAGAACTACTAGCGGGAGGGCGGAGTGAGCAGTTCTTC	CASSSELLAGGRSEQFF
TRBV25-1	NA	TRBJ2-6	TRBD2	TGTGCCAGCAGTGAAGCGGGAGGGGCTGGGGCCAACGTCCTGACTTTC	CASSEAGGAGANVLTF
TRBV11-3	NA	TRBJ2-1	TRBD2	TGTGCCAGCAGCTTAGGGGGAGGGGTCAGGGTCAAAACAGATGAGCAGTTCTTC	CASSLGGGVRVKTDEQFF
TRBV28	NA	TRBJ1-2	NA	TGTGCCAGCAGTGGGGGGACCAACTATGGCTACACCTTC	CASSGGTNYGYTF
TRBV7-6	NA	TRBJ1-1	NA	TGTGCCAGCAGTGCGGGTGTTAACACTGAAGCTTTCTTT	CASSAGVNTEAFF
TRBV7-9	NA	TRBJ2-7	NA	TGTGCCAGCAGCTTAGCTGGGGCGGAATCCTACGAGCAGTACTTC	CASSLAGAESYEQYF
TRBV28	few	TRBJ1-1	NA	TGTGCCAGCAGTTTCGGCGGAGGACCTGAAGCTTTCTTT	CASSFGGGPEAFF
TRBV6-1	NA	TRBJ2-1	NA	TGTGCCAGCAGTGAAGCAAGCCAATCCTACAATGAGCAGTTCTTC	CASSEASQSYNEQFF
TRBV5-4	NA	TRBJ1-3	NA	TGTGCCAGCAGCTTGGGGGGTGGGACATCTGGAAACACCATATATTTT	CASSLGGGTSGNTIYF
TRBV7-9	NA	TRBJ1-1	TRBD1	TGTGCCAGCAGCTTCCTGATGGGACAGAACATGAACACTGAAGCTTTCTTT	CASSFLMGQNMNTEAFF
TRBV11-3	few	TRBJ1-2	NA	TGCGCCAGCAGCCAAGATAGGGGGTGGGGCTATGGCTACACCTTC	CASSQDRGWGYGYTF
TRBV19	NA	TRBJ2-7	TRBD1	TGTGCCAGTAGTAACCTACAGGGGAACTACGAGCAGTACTTC	CASSNLQGNYEQYF
TRBV2	NA	TRBJ1-2	TRBD1	TGTGCCAGCAGCGGGACAGGGCATCGGTCCTATGGCTACACCTTC	CASSGTGHRSYGYTF
TRBV6-1	NA	TRBJ1-1	NA	TGTGCCAGCAATTGGGTCGGGGAGGGCGGAGCTTTCTTT	CASNWVGEGGAFF
TRBV2	few	TRBJ2-3	TRBD2	TGTGCCAGCAGTGAAGTTTTGGGGAGGGCTAGCACAGATACGCAGTATTTT	CASSEVLGRASTDTQYF
TRBV21-1	once	TRBJ1-5	NA	TGTGCCAGCAGCAAAGGGACAGGTAACAATCAGCCCCAGCATTTT	CASSKGTGNNQPQHF
TRBV7-9	NA	TRBJ2-2	NA	TGTGCCAGCAGCTCCCTCGCAGGCACCGGGGAGCTGTTTTTT	CASSSLAGTGELFF
TRBV27	NA	TRBJ1-1	NA	TGTGCCAGCAGTTTAATCCCGTCGGAGGCAGGTGAAGCTTTCTTT	CASSLIPSEAGEAFF
TRBV18	few	TRBJ1-2	NA	TGTGCCAGCTCCCCAGCCAGCGGTAGTGGCTACACCTTC	CASSPASGSGYTF
TRBV2	NA	TRBJ2-7	NA	TGTGCCAGCAACTCATTCAGGGGTTCCTACGAGCAGTACTTC	CASNSFRGSYEQYF
TRBV5-6	NA	TRBJ2-7	NA	TGTGCCAGCAGCTTAAGGGAGTTGTACGAGCAGTACTTC	CASSLRELYEQYF
TRBV6-5	NA	TRBJ2-5	TRBD1	TGTGCCAGCAGTTGGACAGGGCAAGAGACCCAGTACTTC	CASSWTGQETQYF
TRBV7-6	NA	TRBJ1-1	NA	TGTGCCAGCAGCTTAGACGGGGAGGGGGACACTGAAGCTTTCTTT	CASSLDGEGDTEAFF
TRBV30	NA	TRBJ2-2	NA	TGTGCCTGGAGTGTCGTAGCGGTCGACGGGGAGCTGTTTTTT	CAWSVVAVDGELFF
TRBV10-3	NA	TRBJ1-1	TRBD1	TGTGCCATCAGGTCGACAGGGGTGTACACTGAAGCTTTCTTT	CAIRSTGVYTEAFF